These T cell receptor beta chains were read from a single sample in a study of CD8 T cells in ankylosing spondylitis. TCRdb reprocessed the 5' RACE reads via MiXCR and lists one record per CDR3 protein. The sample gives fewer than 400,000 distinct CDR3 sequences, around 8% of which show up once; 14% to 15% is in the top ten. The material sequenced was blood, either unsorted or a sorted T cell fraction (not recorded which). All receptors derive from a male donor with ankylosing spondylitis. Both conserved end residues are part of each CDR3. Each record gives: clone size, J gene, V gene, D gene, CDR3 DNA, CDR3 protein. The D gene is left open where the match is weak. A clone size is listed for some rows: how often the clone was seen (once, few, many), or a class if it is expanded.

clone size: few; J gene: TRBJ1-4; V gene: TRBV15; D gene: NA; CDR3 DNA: TGTGCCACCAGCAGAGATGTGGCCTCCGTGGGACTTAATGAAAAACTGTTTTTT; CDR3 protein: CATSRDVASVGLNEKLFF
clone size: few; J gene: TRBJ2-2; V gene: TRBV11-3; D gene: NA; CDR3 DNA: TGTGCCAGCAGCTTAGAGGGGCCGTACACCGGGGAGCTGTTTTTT; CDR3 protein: CASSLEGPYTGELFF
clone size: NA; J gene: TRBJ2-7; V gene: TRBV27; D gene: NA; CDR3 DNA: TGTGCCAGCAGTCTCTCCAGGACAAGCGCAACCTACGAGCAGTACTTC; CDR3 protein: CASSLSRTSATYEQYF
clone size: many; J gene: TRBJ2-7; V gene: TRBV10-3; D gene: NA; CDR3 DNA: TGTGCCATCAGAGACTCCAACCTCGGGGAGCAGTACTTC; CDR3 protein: CAIRDSNLGEQYF
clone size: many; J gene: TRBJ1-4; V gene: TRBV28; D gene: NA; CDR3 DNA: TGTGCCACCGGACAGAATGAAAAACTGTTTTTT; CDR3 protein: CATGQNEKLFF
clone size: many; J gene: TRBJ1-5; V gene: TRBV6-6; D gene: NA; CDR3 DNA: TGTGCCAGCACCTGGGGGGGCGAAGCGCAGCCCCAGCATTTT; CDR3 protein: CASTWGGEAQPQHF
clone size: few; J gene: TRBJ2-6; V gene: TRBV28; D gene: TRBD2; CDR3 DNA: TGTGCCAGCAGTTTAAATTCAGCTAGCGGAGACCCGGGGGCCAACGTCCTGACTTTC; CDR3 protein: CASSLNSASGDPGANVLTF
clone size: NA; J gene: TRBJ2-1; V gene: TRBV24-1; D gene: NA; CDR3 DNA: TGTGCCACCAGTGATTCCTTGGGGAGCGAGCAGTTCTTC; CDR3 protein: CATSDSLGSEQFF
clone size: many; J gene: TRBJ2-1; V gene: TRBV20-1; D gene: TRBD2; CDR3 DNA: TGCAGTGCTACCTCTAGCGGGATCCCACCAAATGAGCAGTTCTTC; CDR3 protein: CSATSSGIPPNEQFF
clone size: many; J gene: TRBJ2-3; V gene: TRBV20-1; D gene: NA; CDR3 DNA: TGCAGTGCTAGAGAGTCGCCAGATACGCAGTATTTT; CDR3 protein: CSARESPDTQYF
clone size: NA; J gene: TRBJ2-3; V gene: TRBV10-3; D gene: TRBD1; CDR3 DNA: TGTGCCAACTCTAAGACAGGGGGCAAGGCTGATACGCAGTATTTT; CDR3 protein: CANSKTGGKADTQYF
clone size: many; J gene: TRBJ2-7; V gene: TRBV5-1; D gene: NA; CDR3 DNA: TGCGCCAGCAGCTTGGAGGGGGCGGGGTTTGACGAGCAGTACTTC; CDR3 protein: CASSLEGAGFDEQYF
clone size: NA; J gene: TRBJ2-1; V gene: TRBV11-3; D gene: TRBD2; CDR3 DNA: TGTGCCAGCAGCCAGACTAGCGGCCCCTACAATGAGCAGTTCTTC; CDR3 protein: CASSQTSGPYNEQFF
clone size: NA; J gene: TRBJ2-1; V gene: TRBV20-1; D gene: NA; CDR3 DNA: TGCAGTGGGTCGAGGGAGGAGCAGTTCTTC; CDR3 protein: CSGSREEQFF
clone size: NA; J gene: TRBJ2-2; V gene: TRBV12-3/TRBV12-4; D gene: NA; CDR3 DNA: TGTGCCAGCAGTTTGTGGCAGGGGAACACCGGGGAGCTGTTTTTT; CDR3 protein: CASSLWQGNTGELFF
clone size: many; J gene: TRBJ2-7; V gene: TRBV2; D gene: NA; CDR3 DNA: TGTGCCAGCAGTGTTAGATACGAGCAGTACTTC; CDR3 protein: CASSVRYEQYF
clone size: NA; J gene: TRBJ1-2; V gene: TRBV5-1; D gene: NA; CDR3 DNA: TGCGCCAGCAGCCCTAGGGGCGCCGGCTATGGCTACACCTTC; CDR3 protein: CASSPRGAGYGYTF
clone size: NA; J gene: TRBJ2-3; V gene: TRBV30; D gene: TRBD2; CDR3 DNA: TGTGCCTGGACTAGCGGGAGATTAGATACGCAGTATTTT; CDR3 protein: CAWTSGRLDTQYF
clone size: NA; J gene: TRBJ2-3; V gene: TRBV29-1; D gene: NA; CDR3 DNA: TGCAGCGTTGATCTTAGCGGCAGCACAGATACGCAGTATTTT; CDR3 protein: CSVDLSGSTDTQYF
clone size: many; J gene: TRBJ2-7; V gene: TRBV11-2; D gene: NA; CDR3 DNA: TGTGCCAGCAGCTTAGCTGGGATAGAGCAGTACTTC; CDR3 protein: CASSLAGIEQYF
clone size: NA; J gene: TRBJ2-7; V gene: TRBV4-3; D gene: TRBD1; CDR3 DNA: TGCGCCAGCAGCCACGGGACAGGCAACTCCTACGAGCAGTACTTC; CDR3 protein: CASSHGTGNSYEQYF
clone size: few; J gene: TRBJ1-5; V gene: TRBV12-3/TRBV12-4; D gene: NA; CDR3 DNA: TGTGCCAGCAGTTCCCAGGGATTCAATCAGCCCCAGCATTTT; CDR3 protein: CASSSQGFNQPQHF
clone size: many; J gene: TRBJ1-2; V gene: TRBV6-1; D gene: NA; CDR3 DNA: TGTGCCAGCAGTGAAGTATCTTGGGGGGACTATGGCTACACCTTC; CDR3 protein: CASSEVSWGDYGYTF
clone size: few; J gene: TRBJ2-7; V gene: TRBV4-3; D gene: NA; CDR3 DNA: TGCGCCAGCAGCCAAGATCGGGGTCAGGGACTCAGTTTTTGGAGGCAGTACTTC; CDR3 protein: CASSQDRGQGLSFWRQYF
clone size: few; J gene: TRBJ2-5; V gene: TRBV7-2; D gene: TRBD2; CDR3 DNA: TGTGCCAGCAGCTTTGCTAGCGGCCTCCAAGAGACCCAGTACTTC; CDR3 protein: CASSFASGLQETQYF
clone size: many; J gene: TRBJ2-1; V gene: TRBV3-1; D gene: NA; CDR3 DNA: TGTGCCAGCAGCCGACCGGGGGATGAGCAGTTCTTC; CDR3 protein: CASSRPGDEQFF
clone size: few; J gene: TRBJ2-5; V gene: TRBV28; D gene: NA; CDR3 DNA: TGTGCCAGCAGCGAACATCAGGTTTACCAAGAGACCCAGTACTTC; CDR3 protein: CASSEHQVYQETQYF
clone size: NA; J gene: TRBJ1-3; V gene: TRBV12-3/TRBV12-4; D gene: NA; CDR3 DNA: TGTGCCAGCAGTCCGCCCTATCTACGCACCATATATTTT; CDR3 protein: CASSPPYLRTIYF
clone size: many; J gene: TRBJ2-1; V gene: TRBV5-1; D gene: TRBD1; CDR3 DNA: TGCGCCAGCAGCGTCCGGGACAGGGGTCTTTGGGGTTACAATGAGCAGTTCTTC; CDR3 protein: CASSVRDRGLWGYNEQFF
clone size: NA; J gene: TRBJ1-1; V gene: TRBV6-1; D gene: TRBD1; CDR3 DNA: TGTGCCAGCAGTCGCTGGGACAGGAGAACTGAAGCTTTCTTT; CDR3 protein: CASSRWDRRTEAFF
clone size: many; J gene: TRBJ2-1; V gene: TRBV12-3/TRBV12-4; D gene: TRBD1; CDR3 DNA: TGTGCCAGCAGCGACAGGGACCATGGCCGTGCCAATGAGCAGTTCTTC; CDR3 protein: CASSDRDHGRANEQFF
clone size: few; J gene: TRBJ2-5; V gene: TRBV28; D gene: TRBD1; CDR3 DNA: TGTGCCAGCAGTGGACAGGGGGCCCGGCGGGAGACCCAGTACTTC; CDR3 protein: CASSGQGARRETQYF
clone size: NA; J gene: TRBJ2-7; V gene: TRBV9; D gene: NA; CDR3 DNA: TGTGCCAGCAGCGGAGGGACCGCCGGGATTTACGAGCAGTACTTC; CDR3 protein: CASSGGTAGIYEQYF
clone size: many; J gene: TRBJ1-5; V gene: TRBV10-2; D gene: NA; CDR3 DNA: TGCGCCAGCAGGGGGAAAGGAGGTCAGCCCCAGCATTTT; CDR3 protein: CASRGKGGQPQHF
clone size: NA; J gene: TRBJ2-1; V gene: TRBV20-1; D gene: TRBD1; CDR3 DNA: TGCAGTGCTAGAGCGGACAGGGCCCACAATGAGCAGTTCTTC; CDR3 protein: CSARADRAHNEQFF
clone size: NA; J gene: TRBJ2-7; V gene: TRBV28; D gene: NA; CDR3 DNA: TGTGCCAGCAGGAAGGTGGGAGTTAGCTACGAGCAGTACTTC; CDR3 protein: CASRKVGVSYEQYF
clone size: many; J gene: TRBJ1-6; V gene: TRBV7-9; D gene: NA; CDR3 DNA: TGTGCCAGCAGCTTAGAACAGGATAATTCACCCCTCCACTTT; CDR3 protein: CASSLEQDNSPLHF
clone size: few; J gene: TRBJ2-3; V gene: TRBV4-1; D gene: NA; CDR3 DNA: TGCGCCAGCAGCCAAGCCCTTCTGGGGTATACGCAGTATTTT; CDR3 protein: CASSQALLGYTQYF
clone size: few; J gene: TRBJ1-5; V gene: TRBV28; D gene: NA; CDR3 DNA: TGTGCCAGCAGGTGGGATCGACAGGCCTGGAGCAATCAGCCCCAGCATTTT; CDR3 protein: CASRWDRQAWSNQPQHF
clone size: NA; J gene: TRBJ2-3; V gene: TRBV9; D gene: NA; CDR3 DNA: TGTGCCAGCAGCGTAGTACAGGATCCAAGCACAGATACGCAGTATTTT; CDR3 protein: CASSVVQDPSTDTQYF